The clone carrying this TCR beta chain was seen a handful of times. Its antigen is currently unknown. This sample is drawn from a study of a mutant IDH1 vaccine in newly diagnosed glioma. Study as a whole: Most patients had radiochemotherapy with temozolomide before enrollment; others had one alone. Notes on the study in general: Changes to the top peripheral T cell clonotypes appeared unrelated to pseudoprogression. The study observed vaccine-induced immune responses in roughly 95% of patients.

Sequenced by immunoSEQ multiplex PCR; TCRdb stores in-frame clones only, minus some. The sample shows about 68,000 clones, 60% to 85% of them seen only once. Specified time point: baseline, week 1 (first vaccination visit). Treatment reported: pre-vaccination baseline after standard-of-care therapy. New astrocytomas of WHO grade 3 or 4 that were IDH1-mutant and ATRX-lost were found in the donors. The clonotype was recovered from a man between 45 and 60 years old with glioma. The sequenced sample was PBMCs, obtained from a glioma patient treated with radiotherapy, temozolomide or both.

CDR3 nucleotide sequence: TGCGCCAGCAGCCAAGATGGAGGGGAGACCTACGAGCAGTACTTC. Translating gives CASSQDGGETYEQYF. This chain links TRBV4-3 with TRBJ2-7; the D gene is possibly TRBD2 (6 bases). The V gene lost 0 bases and the J gene lost 2 bases, with 11 bases spanning the gap. This CDR3 is built from 15 residues. Germline assignment: CDR1 LGHNA and CDR2 YSLEER.